The 19 T cell receptor beta chains given below trace back to one sample, sequenced in a study of T cell responses to AZD1222 COVID-19 vaccine. Only in-frame clones appear in the TCRdb table, and some are missing; sequencing was by immunoSEQ multiplex PCR. This table holds 120,000 or so clones, approximately 88% found once. The specimen comprised peripheral blood, sampled on day 0 of AZD1222 vaccination. These receptors were obtained from an adult in good health.

This rearrangement joins TRBV5-1 to TRBJ1-4; 9 bases fit TRBD1. The V gene's germline CDR1 is SGHRS and CDR2 YFSETQ. The CDR3 has 17 residues. Germline trimming cut 1 base from V and 3 bases from J; bases unmatched to any gene: 7. This chain's CDR3 is CASSLSRDRVPNEKLFF. The CDR3 nucleotides read TGCGCCAGCAGCTTGTCCCGGGACAGGGTCCCTAATGAAAAACTGTTTTTT.

The J gene is TRBJ2-5, the V gene TRBV6-2 or TRBV6-3; no clear D gene. The CDR3 is 14 amino acids. V was clipped by 0 bases and J by 5 bases, with 10 bases between them. Germline V lookup: CDR1 MNHEY, CDR2 SVGEGT. CDR3 nucleotides: TGTGCCAGCAGTTACTCGACCCTTGGGGAGACCCAGTACTTC. Its translation: CASSYSTLGETQYF.

The rearrangement joins TRBV9 to TRBJ2-7; D gene uncertain. This CDR3 spans 15 amino acids. Trimming cost V 0 bases and J 6 bases, with 16 bases left between them. Germline lookup yields CDR1 SGDLS and CDR2 YYNGEE. The CDR3, as DNA: TGTGCCAGCAGCGTAGCTGGCAGACCTTCTGCCGAGCAGTACTTC. Translated: CASSVAGRPSAEQYF.

The CDR3 coding sequence is TGTGCCAGCACCCAAGGGACAGCAGCATTTAATCAGCCCCAGCATTTT. This codes for CASTQGTAAFNQPQHF. The chain employs TRBV2 and TRBJ1-5; 7 nucleotides align to TRBD1. CDR1 and CDR2 (germline): SNHLY, FYNNEI. Germline trimming cut 7 bases from V and 4 bases from J; bases unmatched to any gene: 13. CDR3 length equals 16 residues.

This chain connects TRBV9 to TRBJ2-5, with D unresolved. The CDR3 runs to 14 residues. Trimming took off 3 bases at V and 4 bases at J, with 13 bases between the two ends. Germline CDR1 SGDLS, CDR2 YYNGEE. CDR3 residues: CASSARVPPETQYF. The CDR3, as DNA: TGTGCCAGCAGCGCCCGGGTCCCACCAGAGACCCAGTACTTC.

This sequence joins TRBV4-2 and TRBJ2-5, with a tentative D call TRBD2 (5 bases). The length of the CDR3 is 15 residues. The ends were cut back, 1 base at V and 1 base at J, with 10 bases in the middle. Germline V gene data show CDR1 as LGHNA and CDR2 as YNFKEQ. The CDR3 coding sequence is TGTGCCAGCAGCCAAGGAGGGCAGGTCCAAGAGACCCAGTACTTC. This gives the protein CASSQGGQVQETQYF.

Only a few counts were recorded for this clone. The chain uses TRBV25-1 and TRBJ2-5, with 8 bases matching TRBD2. V shed 9 bases and J 5 bases; nucleotides not matched to a gene: 17. CDR3 size: 16 residues. In germline, CDR1 is MGHDK, CDR2 SYGVNS. CDR3 DNA sequence: TGTGCCAGTACCCCGGGTGAGCGGGGGCAAGCGGAGACCCAGTACTTC. Protein sequence: CASTPGERGQAETQYF.

The genes are TRBV3-1 (or the pseudogene TRBV3-2) and TRBJ2-3; no definite D call. CDR3 size: 15 residues. CDR1 and CDR2 from the germline V gene are LGHDT and YNNKEL (reference sequence). Trimming took 0 bases from V and 5 from J, leaving 12 bases between them. CDR3 sequence (DNA): TGTGCCAGCAGCCAAGATCCTCGGACCGGAGATACGCAGTATTTT. It encodes CASSQDPRTGDTQYF.

V gene TRBV19 combines with J gene TRBJ1-5, with D perhaps TRBD1 (5 bases). The CDR3 has 16 amino acids. Trimming stripped 0 bases from V and 2 bases from J, with 11 bases between. Germline CDR1 is LNHDA and CDR2 is SQIVND (reference sequence). Here the CDR3 reads CASSIDGAFGNQPQHF. The CDR3 DNA sequence: TGTGCCAGTAGTATAGATGGGGCCTTCGGCAATCAGCCCCAGCATTTT. The full variable domain, in which reference TRBV19 and TRBJ1-5 provide the parts outside the CDR3, is DGGITQSPKYLFRKEGQNVTLSCEQNLNHDAMYWYRQDPGQGLRLIYYSQIVNDFQKGDIAEGYSVSREKKESFPLTVTSAQKNPTAFYLCASSIDGAFGNQPQHFGDGTRLSIL.

The chain is built from TRBV19 and TRBJ2-1; 10 bases line up with TRBD2. Per germline, CDR1 LNHDA and CDR2 SQIVND (reference sequence). CDR3 size: 13 residues. V was pared by 4 bases and J by 8 bases, with 2 bases of the junction left unmatched. CDR3 amino acids: CASSRLAGDEQFF. The CDR3 coding sequence is TGTGCCAGTAGTAGGCTAGCGGGGGATGAGCAGTTCTTC.

V is TRBV27 and J is TRBJ1-4, with 12 bases lining up with TRBD1. The germline V gene has CDR1 MNHEY and CDR2 SMNVEV (reference sequence). The CDR3 runs to 16 residues. Trimming took 6 bases from V and 7 from J; bases not matched to a gene: 9. The CDR3 region has the DNA TGTGCCAGCAGCCGGGGACAGGGGGCGAAGAGTGAAAAACTGTTTTTT. Its protein product is CASSRGQGAKSEKLFF.

The rearrangement uses TRBV11-2 and TRBJ1-4, with 9 bases that match TRBD1. V was pared by 1 base and J by 7 bases, with 4 bases of the junction left unmatched. Germline V gene data show CDR1 as SGHAT and CDR2 as FQNNGV. CDR3 length: 15 residues. CDR3 amino acids: CASSLAGTGFEKLFF. CDR3 bases: TGTGCCAGCAGCTTAGCTGGGACAGGGTTTGAAAAACTGTTTTTT.

The V and J genes are TRBV20-1 and TRBJ2-5; D unresolved. Germline V CDR1 and CDR2: DFQATT, SNEGSKA (reference sequence). The CDR3 runs to 11 residues. CDR3: CSGDSEETQYF. The CDR3 DNA reads as TGCAGCGGTGACTCCGAAGAGACCCAGTACTTC.

V and J are TRBV12-3 or TRBV12-4 and TRBJ2-3; D could derive from TRBD1 or TRBD2 (5 bases each). The CDR3 sequence is 13 residues long. Trimming pared 7 bases from V and 7 bases from J, leaving 15 bases between. The CDR3 coding sequence is TGTGCCAGCACCCGGGACCCACTTTATACGCAGTATTTT. Translated, it gives CASTRDPLYTQYF.

The V gene is TRBV9, the J gene TRBJ2-2; no firm D call. The CDR3 totals 17 residues. The V gene's germline CDR1 is SGDLS and CDR2 YYNGEE. Trimming cost V 0 bases and J 0 bases, with 12 bases left between them. CDR3: CASSVGWVGTNTGELFF. For the CDR3, the DNA is TGTGCCAGCAGCGTAGGGTGGGTAGGTACGAACACCGGGGAGCTGTTTTTT.

This clone has a single count. The chain uses TRBV6-4 and TRBJ2-2; TRBD2 matches at 8 bases. Trimming at V came to 5 bases and at J to 0 bases, leaving 2 bases not matched to a gene. Germline lookup yields CDR1 MRHNA and CDR2 SNTAGT. The CDR3 is made up of 15 amino acids. CDR3 in DNA: TGTGCCAGCAGTCCGGGGGGGGCGAACACCGGGGAGCTGTTTTTT. This gives the protein CASSPGGANTGELFF.

J is TRBJ2-7 and V is TRBV6-5; the D is unclear. The length of the CDR3 is 14 residues. The V end was cut by 2 bases, the J end by 3 bases, with 11 bases between. CDR1 and CDR2 from the germline V gene are MNHEY and SVGAGI. The CDR3 region has the DNA TGTGCCAGCAGTTACGCGGACGGGCGCTACGAGCAGTACTTC. As protein: CASSYADGRYEQYF.

This clone was seen a single time. The CDR3 loop reads CASSQDVTGNYGYTF. CDR3 nucleotide sequence: TGTGCCAGCAGCCAAGATGTTACAGGGAACTATGGCTACACCTTC. This chain connects TRBV3-1 (or the pseudogene TRBV3-2) to TRBJ1-2; TRBD1 might be the D (6 bases). Germline V CDR1 and CDR2: LGHDT, YNNKEL (reference sequence). The V end was cut by 0 bases, the J end by 2 bases, with 10 bases between. The CDR3 consists of 15 residues.

The rearrangement links TRBV6-5 to TRBJ1-5; 8 bases are shared with TRBD1. Germline V lookup: CDR1 MNHEY, CDR2 SVGAGI. This CDR3 is built from 14 residues. V gave up 9 bases and J gave up 4 bases; unmatched junction bases: 8. The CDR3 is CASLGTGQNQPQHF. The CDR3 DNA follows: TGTGCCAGTTTAGGGACAGGACAAAATCAGCCCCAGCATTTT.